A selection of T cell receptor beta chains follows, all from one sample in a study of blood T cell repertoires in COVID-19. Assay used: immunoSEQ multiplex PCR; TCRdb lists only in-frame clones, some missing. The sample contains approximately 82,000 clones, 65% to 85% of which appear only once. Sequencing was performed on peripheral blood. Receptor source: a woman in her sixties with acute or convalescent COVID-19. CDR3s include the opening cysteine and the closing phenylalanine or tryptophan. D genes are given only for firm matches. Only some rows state a clone size, as once, few, many or a class for expanded clones.

abundance	v_gene	d_gene	j_gene	CDR3aa	CDR3nt
NA	TRBV6-6	TRBD2	TRBJ2-3	CASSGLVGDTQYF	TGTGCCAGCAGCGGACTAGTCGGCGATACGCAGTATTTT
NA	TRBV12-3/TRBV12-4	NA	TRBJ1-1	CASRATDTEAFF	TGTGCCAGCAGAGCAACAGACACTGAAGCTTTCTTT
NA	TRBV6-1	NA	TRBJ2-7	CASSEVGAAVYEQYF	TGTGCCAGCAGTGAGGTGGGAGCGGCGGTCTACGAGCAGTACTTC
once	TRBV11-3	NA	TRBJ2-1	CASSFRGSSYNEQFF	TGTGCCAGCAGCTTTAGGGGAAGCTCCTACAATGAGCAGTTCTTC
NA	TRBV30	TRBD1	TRBJ1-3	CAWTRDRETIYF	TGTGCCTGGACCAGGGACAGGGAAACCATATATTTT
NA	TRBV10-3	NA	TRBJ1-5	CAISPSNQPQHF	TGTGCCATCTCTCCCAGCAATCAGCCCCAGCATTTT
NA	TRBV7-2	TRBD2	TRBJ2-1	CASSPNRGVTYNEQFF	TGTGCCAGCAGCCCTAACCGGGGGGTAACCTACAATGAGCAGTTCTTC
NA	TRBV30	NA	TRBJ1-4	CAWSHLGAGDEKLFF	TGTGCCTGGAGTCATCTCGGGGCAGGGGATGAAAAACTGTTTTTT
NA	TRBV12-3/TRBV12-4	NA	TRBJ1-2	CASGGEGYGYTF	TGTGCCAGCGGGGGGGAGGGGTATGGCTACACCTTC
NA	TRBV7-8	NA	TRBJ1-1	CASSLAAQGNTEAFF	TGTGCCAGCAGCTTAGCCGCACAGGGGAACACTGAAGCTTTCTTT
NA	TRBV3-1/TRBV3-2	NA	TRBJ2-6	CASSSGAGANVLTF	TGTGCCAGCAGCTCAGGGGCTGGGGCCAACGTCCTGACTTTC
NA	TRBV5-1	NA	TRBJ2-1	CASRREGDEQFF	TGCGCCAGCAGACGCGAAGGGGATGAGCAGTTCTTC
NA	TRBV24-1	NA	TRBJ1-1	CATSPSGAQNTEAFF	TGTGCCACCAGTCCCTCGGGAGCTCAGAACACTGAAGCTTTCTTT
NA	TRBV6-1	NA	TRBJ1-5	CASSEWGVTGSNQPQHF	TGTGCCAGCAGTGAATGGGGGGTAACCGGGAGCAATCAGCCCCAGCATTTT
NA	TRBV9	NA	TRBJ2-2	CASSVQTNTGELFF	TGTGCCAGCAGCGTCCAAACGAACACCGGGGAGCTGTTTTTT
NA	TRBV6-1	NA	TRBJ2-1	CASSEYLREHNEQFF	TGTGCCAGCAGTGAATACCTCCGGGAGCACAATGAGCAGTTCTTC
NA	TRBV4-2	NA	TRBJ2-7	CASSQGFPGAGDEQYF	TGTGCCAGCAGCCAAGGGTTCCCAGGGGCCGGCGACGAGCAGTACTTC
NA	TRBV10-2	TRBD1	TRBJ1-1	CATRQGADTEAFF	TGCGCCACAAGACAGGGAGCGGACACTGAAGCTTTCTTT